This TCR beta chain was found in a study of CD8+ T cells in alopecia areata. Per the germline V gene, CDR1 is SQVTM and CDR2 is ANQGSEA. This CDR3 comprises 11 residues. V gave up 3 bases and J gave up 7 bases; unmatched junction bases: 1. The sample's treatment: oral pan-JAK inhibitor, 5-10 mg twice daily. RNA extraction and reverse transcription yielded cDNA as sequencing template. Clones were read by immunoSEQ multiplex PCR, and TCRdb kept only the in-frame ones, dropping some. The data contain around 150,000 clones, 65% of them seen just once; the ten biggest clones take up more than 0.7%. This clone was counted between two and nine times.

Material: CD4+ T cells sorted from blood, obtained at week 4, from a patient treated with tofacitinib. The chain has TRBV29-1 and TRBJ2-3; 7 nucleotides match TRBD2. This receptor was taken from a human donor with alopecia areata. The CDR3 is CSVDGRHTQYF. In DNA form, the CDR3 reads TGCAGCGTTGACGGGAGGCATACGCAGTATTTT.